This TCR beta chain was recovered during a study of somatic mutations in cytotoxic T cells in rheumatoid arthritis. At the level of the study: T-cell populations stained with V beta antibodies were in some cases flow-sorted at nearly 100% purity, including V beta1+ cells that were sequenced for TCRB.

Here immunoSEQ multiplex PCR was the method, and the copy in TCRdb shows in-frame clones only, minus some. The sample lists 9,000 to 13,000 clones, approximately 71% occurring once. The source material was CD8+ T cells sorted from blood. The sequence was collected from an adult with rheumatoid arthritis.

CDR3 residues: CASSRSWSGTYEQYF. As DNA, the CDR3 is TGCGCCAGCAGCAGGTCCTGGAGCGGGACTTACGAGCAGTACTTC. The chain is built from TRBV4-3 and TRBJ2-7, with TRBD2 matching 7 bases. The CDR3 length is 15 residues. J was trimmed by 4 bases and V by 5 bases; bases with no gene match: 11. Germline V lookup: CDR1 LGHNA, CDR2 YSLEER.